This T cell receptor (beta chain) was identified in a study of early T cells in non-severe SARS-CoV-2 infection. Individual cDNA molecules each received unique molecular identifiers attached to them. MiXCR was run by TCRdb on the 5' RACE reads, yielding one entry per CDR3 protein. The sample consists of tens of thousands of distinct CDR3 sequences, about 12% of them appearing once. V lost 4 bases to trimming and J lost 2 bases, with 6 bases between them. This CDR3 has 11 residues. Germline values: CDR1 SQVTM, CDR2 ANQGSEA. This chain connects TRBV29-1 to TRBJ2-7, with D possibly matching TRBD1 (5 bases). The clonotype comes from an adult who was a healthcare worker with PCR-confirmed SARS-CoV-2 infection or an uninfected control (not recorded which). The sequenced sample was whole blood. In nucleotides, the CDR3 is TGCAGCGTTGGACAGACCTACGAGCAGTACTTC. This sequence encodes CSVGQTYEQYF.